These T cell receptor beta chains were read from a single sample in a study of glioma-infiltrating T cells after dendritic cell vaccination. Assay: immunoSEQ multiplex PCR; the TCRdb copy retains only in-frame clones and omits some. The table lists approximately 67,000 clones, 81% of them singletons. Here the sequenced sample was blood, taken before dendritic cell vaccination. These receptors were obtained from a human donor with glioblastoma. CDR3s include the opening cysteine and the closing phenylalanine or tryptophan. D genes are given only for firm matches. Rows give clone size only sometimes, using once, few, many, or a class for an expanded clone.

v_gene	abundance	d_gene	j_gene	CDR3nt	CDR3aa
TRBV28	few	TRBD1	TRBJ1-5	TGTGCCAGCAGTCCCCCGACAGGGGGCAATCAGCCCCAGCATTTT	CASSPPTGGNQPQHF
TRBV9	.	TRBD2	TRBJ2-1	TGTGCCAGCAGCGGTCTAGCGGGGGGTTACAATGAGCAGTTCTTC	CASSGLAGGYNEQFF
TRBV5-1	.	.	TRBJ1-2	TGCGCCAGCAGCTTGGGGCAGGGACAAGGCTATGGCTACACCTTC	CASSLGQGQGYGYTF
TRBV7-9	.	.	TRBJ1-4	TGTGCCAGCAGCTCCTTCACAGGGATCGAAAAACTGTTTTTT	CASSSFTGIEKLFF
TRBV11-2	.	.	TRBJ2-4	TGTGCCAGCAGCCCCGCGGCCCTTAACATTCAGTACTTC	CASSPAALNIQYF
TRBV4-1	.	TRBD2	TRBJ2-3	TGCGCCAGCAGTCGGACTAGCGGGGACACAGATACGCAGTATTTT	CASSRTSGDTDTQYF
TRBV29-1	.	TRBD1	TRBJ2-7	TGCAGCGTTGAAGAACAGGGGAGTGGGCAGTACTTC	CSVEEQGSGQYF
TRBV4-1	.	.	TRBJ1-1	TGCGCCAGCAGCCTCCAGCCTCACCGGGGCACTGAAGCTTTCTTT	CASSLQPHRGTEAFF
TRBV5-1	.	.	TRBJ1-2	TGCGCCAGCAGCCTCCAGTGGGCCCGGAATGGAGGCTACACCTTC	CASSLQWARNGGYTF
TRBV7-6	.	.	TRBJ2-7	TGTGCCAGCAGCCTGCGCCAAGCAGGCGAGCAGTACTTC	CASSLRQAGEQYF
TRBV27	.	TRBD2	TRBJ2-7	TGTGCCAGCCGGGCGGGGGGGGCGCCGTACGAGCAGTACTTC	CASRAGGAPYEQYF
TRBV7-2	.	.	TRBJ2-7	TGTGCCAGCAGCTTAGCGCGATTTAGCAGGGGATACGAGCAGTACTTC	CASSLARFSRGYEQYF
TRBV7-9	once	TRBD2	TRBJ2-3	TGTGCCAGCAGCGACCGACTAGCGGGGGAGAGGCCAGATACGCAGTATTTT	CASSDRLAGERPDTQYF
TRBV5-1	.	TRBD1	TRBJ1-3	TGCGCCAGCAGCTTGACCGGGACAGGGGCTAGAAACACCATATATTTT	CASSLTGTGARNTIYF
TRBV30	.	.	TRBJ1-3	TGTGCCTGGAGTGTAGGGGTCGGTGGAAACACCATATATTTT	CAWSVGVGGNTIYF
TRBV5-6	few	.	TRBJ2-1	TGTGCCAGCAGAGAAGGCAGGAACAATGAGCAGTTCTTC	CASREGRNNEQFF
TRBV19	.	.	TRBJ1-2	TGTGCCAGTAGTGGGGGCACGCCTAACTATGGCTACACCTTC	CASSGGTPNYGYTF
TRBV7-3	.	TRBD1	TRBJ2-3	TGTGCCAGCAGCTTGGGACAGGGCACAGATACGCAGTATTTT	CASSLGQGTDTQYF
TRBV9	few	.	TRBJ1-4	TGTGCCAGCAGCGTCTCAGCGGAAGGCGCAAAACTGTTTTTT	CASSVSAEGAKLFF
TRBV7-2	.	.	TRBJ1-2	TGTGCCAGCAGCTTAGGCAGGGAGGCCTATGGCTACACCTTC	CASSLGREAYGYTF